Below, one TCR beta chain is given with its context. Its antigen is not known. These data belong to a study of Graves' ophthalmopathy and Graves' hyperthyroidism. The authors amplified TCR beta CDR3 regions from RNA transcripts. Second-round multiplex PCR followed a first-round RT-PCR using HTBI primers. TCRdb re-called the multiplex PCR reads through MiXCR, storing one row per CDR3 protein. The data hold approximately 1.2 million distinct CDR3 sequences, with about two fifths observed a single time. The study, taken as a whole, reports: Predictions made by the model for ophthalmopathy progression reached roughly 71% sensitivity and 72% to 85% specificity.

Excluded were patients with other autoimmune diseases, uncontrolled infections, pregnancy or lactation. CDR3 length: 16 amino acids. V lost 9 bases, J lost 2 bases, and 13 bases stayed unmatched. Germline values: CDR1 KGHDR, CDR2 SFDVKD. The rearrangement joins TRBV24-1 to TRBJ2-3, with TRBD1 matching over 7 bases. The sequenced sample was peripheral blood or thyroid tissue (not recorded which). The TCR sequence derives from an adult man with Graves' hyperthyroidism. CDR3 sequence reads: CATAFGWDSDTDTQYF. The CDR3 bases are TGTGCCACCGCGTTCGGTTGGGACAGTGACACAGATACGCAGTATTTT.